One sample yielded the 18 T cell receptor beta chains listed below, sequenced in a study of blood T cell repertoires in COVID-19. The data were produced by immunoSEQ multiplex PCR, yet TCRdb's version contains in-frame clones alone and is incomplete. This table has around 230,000 clones, about 86% appearing once. The sample was peripheral blood. The receptors here all came from a woman at least 80 years old with acute or convalescent COVID-19.

The chain combines TRBV12-2 with TRBJ2-7; TRBD1 was called by the table and not checked on the DNA. TRBV12-2 is classified as a pseudogene. The CDR3 contains 11 residues. The CDR3 region is CASRPQCEQYF. The CDR3 DNA reads as TGTGCAAGTCGCCCCCAATGCGAGCAGTACTTC.

The rearrangement links TRBV28 to TRBJ1-4, with 9 bases aligning to TRBD1. The CDR3 spans 17 residues. The germline CDR1 and CDR2 sequences are MDHEN and SYDVKM. The trim removed 4 bases at V and 7 bases at J, leaving 13 bases unmatched. CDR3 sequence: CASSSPRTGESGEKLFF. CDR3 DNA: TGTGCCAGCAGTTCACCCAGGACAGGGGAGAGTGGTGAAAAACTGTTTTTT.

This clone has only one observation. The chain combines TRBV30 with TRBJ2-2; TRBD1 matches 12 bases. V dropped 4 bases and J dropped 7; count of bases not matched to a gene: 10. Germline assignment: CDR1 GTSNPN and CDR2 SVGIG (reference sequence). The CDR3 totals 16 residues. CDR3 bases: TGTGCCTGGAACCGGGGGACAGGGGGCACCGGCGGGGAGCTGTTTTTT. As protein: CAWNRGTGGTGGELFF.

This clone is a singleton in its sample. This chain links TRBV30 with TRBJ1-5, with 7 bases that match TRBD1. The V and J ends lost 2 bases and 3 bases, in that order; junction bases with no gene match: 13. The CDR3 loop spans 17 amino acids. Germline loops: CDR1 GTSNPN, CDR2 SVGIG (reference sequence). The CDR3 DNA sequence: TGTGCCTGGAGTCCTCATTCCGGGACAGTCCACAATCAGCCCCAGCATTTT. Its translation: CAWSPHSGTVHNQPQHF.

The chain links TRBV7-2 to TRBJ2-3, with D maybe TRBD2 (5 bases). There are 15 residues in the CDR3. The V end was cut by 6 bases, the J end by 1 base, with 14 bases between. Germline V gives CDR1 SGHTA, CDR2 FQGNSA. CDR3 region: CASSRPLAGTDTQYF. In DNA, the CDR3 is TGTGCCAGCAGTCGCCCCCTAGCAGGCACAGATACGCAGTATTTT.

V and J are TRBV2 and TRBJ2-1; 7 positions match TRBD1. Germline trimming cut 5 bases from V and 8 bases from J; bases unmatched to any gene: 3. The CDR3 extends over 12 amino acids. Germline lookup yields CDR1 SNHLY and CDR2 FYNNEI. The CDR3 sequence: CASSRQGHEQFF. CDR3 DNA sequence: TGTGCCAGCAGTCGACAGGGACATGAGCAGTTCTTC.

This clone was detected only a few times. The chain has TRBV10-3 and TRBJ1-1; 10 bases line up with TRBD1. The germline V gene encodes CDR1 ENHRY and CDR2 SYGVKD. CDR3 size: 15 residues. Trimming at V came to 7 bases and at J to 1 base, leaving 6 bases not matched to a gene. The CDR3 coding sequence is TGTGCCATCACCCCGGACAGGGGGAGGAACACTGAAGCTTTCTTT. Amino acid sequence: CAITPDRGRNTEAFF.

In this sample, this clone turned up once. The rearrangement joins TRBV6-1 to TRBJ1-2; D not resolved. The length of the CDR3 is 12 residues. Trimming took off 0 bases at V and 10 bases at J, with 9 bases between the two ends. Germline CDR1 and CDR2: MNHNS and SASEGT. The CDR3 bases are TGTGCCAGCAGTGAAGCCCTCTCCGTCTACACCTTC. Residues: CASSEALSVYTF.

The chain combines TRBV5-4 with TRBJ1-4, with 7 bases lining up with TRBD1. Unmatched junction bases numbered 6, after V lost 4 bases and J lost 3 bases. The CDR3 covers 15 residues. Germline V gene lookup returns CDR1 SGHNT and CDR2 YYREEE (reference sequence). The CDR3 nucleotides read TGTGCCAGCAGCAAGGATCAGGGGGCTAATGAAAAACTGTTTTTT. This codes for CASSKDQGANEKLFF.

The gene calls are TRBV5-5 and TRBJ2-3; TRBD2 matches 13 bases. CDR3 length: 16 amino acids. V shed 7 bases and J 4 bases; nucleotides not matched to a gene: 9. In germline, CDR1 is SGHKS, CDR2 YYEKEE (reference sequence). The CDR3 loop is CASSLRTSGGPDTQYF. The CDR3 DNA is TGTGCCAGCTCATTGAGGACTAGCGGGGGCCCAGATACGCAGTATTTT.

The J gene is TRBJ2-3, the V gene TRBV7-2; TRBD2 aligns across 12 bases. CDR3 size: 14 residues. Trimming cost V 5 bases and J 10 bases; bases outside gene matches: 7. The V gene's germline CDR1 is SGHTA and CDR2 FQGNSA. The DNA for the CDR3 is TGTGCCAGCAGCCCCGGACTAGCGGGGATCGCGCAGTATTTT. The encoded protein is CASSPGLAGIAQYF.

The chain carries TRBV9 and TRBJ2-1, with D maybe TRBD1 (5 bases). The CDR3 is 15 amino acids. The germline gives CDR1 SGDLS, CDR2 YYNGEE. Trimming took 0 bases from V and 8 from J, leaving 15 bases between them. The CDR3 DNA sequence: TGTGCCAGCAGCGTAGGTGAAGGGGTGTGGGATGAGCAGTTCTTC. Translating gives CASSVGEGVWDEQFF. Looking up the rest from reference TRBV9 and TRBJ2-1 gives the full variable domain: DSGVTQTPKHLITATGQRVTLRCSPRSGDLSVYWYQQSLDQGLQFLIQYYNGEERAKGNILERFSAQQFPDLHSELNLSSLELGDSALYFCASSVGEGVWDEQFFGPGTRLTVL.

The chain links TRBV28 to TRBJ2-7; TRBD1 aligns across 8 bases. This CDR3 contains 14 residues. Looked up from germline, CDR1 is MDHEN and CDR2 is SYDVKM. V shed 2 bases, J shed 7 bases, and the junction held 7 bases outside the gene matches. In DNA, the CDR3 is TGTGCCAGCAGTTTAGATCAGGGGGCGGGTGAGCAGTACTTC. The encoded protein is CASSLDQGAGEQYF.

The chain combines TRBV6-4 with TRBJ1-4, with TRBD1 matching over 7 bases. J lost 2 bases, V lost 3 bases, and 6 bases had no gene match. The CDR3 runs 16 residues. CDR1 is MRHNA, CDR2 SNTAGT, per germline. CDR3: CASSDGQEGTNEKLFF. Written as DNA, the CDR3 is TGTGCCAGCAGTGATGGACAGGAAGGGACTAATGAAAAACTGTTTTTT.

The rearrangement links TRBV5-1 to TRBJ1-6; a weak D match, TRBD1 (6 bases). The CDR3 sequence is 14 residues long. Trimming pared 0 bases from V and 10 bases from J, leaving 11 bases between. CDR1 is SGHRS, CDR2 YFSETQ, per germline. The DNA of the CDR3 is TGCGCCAGCAGCTTGGTACAGGGAGACTCACCCCTCCACTTT. This translates into CASSLVQGDSPLHF.

The J gene is TRBJ2-2, the V gene TRBV10-3, with 10 nucleotides matching TRBD1. V gave up 6 bases and J gave up 6 bases; unmatched junction bases: 4. The CDR3 sequence is 14 residues long. CDR1 is ENHRY and CDR2 is SYGVKD in the germline V gene. The DNA of the CDR3 is TGTGCCATCAGGGCCGGGACAGGGGCCGGGGAGCTGTTTTTT. Translation gives CAIRAGTGAGELFF.

The chain is built from TRBV9 and TRBJ1-4, with 10 bases matching TRBD1. Looked up from germline, CDR1 is SGDLS and CDR2 is YYNGEE. The CDR3 runs to 17 residues. Trimming took 0 bases from V and 3 from J; bases not matched to a gene: 5. CDR3 protein: CASSVGGQGHSNEKLFF. CDR3 DNA sequence: TGTGCCAGCAGCGTAGGGGGACAGGGGCATTCTAATGAAAAACTGTTTTTT.

This rearrangement joins TRBV2 to TRBJ2-3, with TRBD1 matching over 8 bases. The CDR3 totals 14 residues. The V gene's germline CDR1 is SNHLY and CDR2 FYNNEI. V lost 7 bases to trimming and J lost 4 bases; unmatched junction nucleotides: 7. The CDR3 here is CASIWDRFSDTQYF. In nucleotides, the CDR3 is TGTGCCAGCATCTGGGACAGGTTTTCAGATACGCAGTATTTT.